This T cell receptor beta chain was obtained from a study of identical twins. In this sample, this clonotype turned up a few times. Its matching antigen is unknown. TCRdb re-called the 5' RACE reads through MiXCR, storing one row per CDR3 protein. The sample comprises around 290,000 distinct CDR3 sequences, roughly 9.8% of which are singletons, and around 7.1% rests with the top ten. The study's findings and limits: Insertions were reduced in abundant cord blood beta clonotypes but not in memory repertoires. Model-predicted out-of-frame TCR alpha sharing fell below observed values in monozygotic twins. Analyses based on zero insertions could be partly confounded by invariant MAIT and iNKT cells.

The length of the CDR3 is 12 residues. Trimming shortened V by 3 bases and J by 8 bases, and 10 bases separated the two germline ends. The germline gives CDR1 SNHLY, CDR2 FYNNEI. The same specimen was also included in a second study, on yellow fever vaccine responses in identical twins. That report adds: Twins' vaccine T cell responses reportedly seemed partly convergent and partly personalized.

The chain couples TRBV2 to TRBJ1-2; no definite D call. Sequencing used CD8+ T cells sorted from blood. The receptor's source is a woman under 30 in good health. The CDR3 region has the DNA TGTGCCAGCAGTGATAGCCAGCCAGGCTACACCTTC. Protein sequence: CASSDSQPGYTF.